This entry concerns a single TCR beta chain. Its antigen is unknown. No much larger clonotype is one base removed from it; base qualities were not supplied. TCRbeta CDR3 regions were amplified from genomic DNA using the immunoSEQ Assay, a bias-controlled multiplex PCR. In the source study's methods: The number of nucleated cells in each sample was estimated by amplification of reference gene primers within the assay. Sequence reads were collapsed and filtered to measure the absolute abundance of every unique TCRbeta CDR3 rearrangement. For each sample, productive Simpson clonality was calculated as the square root of Simpson's diversity index across productive rearrangements. TCRdb obtained this table from immuneACCESS and retained in-frame rearrangements with V and J assigned. These tables miss some clones; where compared with another copy, unresolved V genes account for less than half of the shortfall, and the remainder is unexplained. Clone size and V and J calls were adopted from that table, with D and trimming inferred from the DNA. The sample contains roughly 300,000 clones, more than 80% of them found a single time. Nearly 7% of the sample belongs to the ten largest clones.

The data derive from a study of blood T cell repertoires in COVID-19 (dated by TCRdb to the early 2020s). Background for the entire study: The collaborator samples originated in the United States, Italy and Spain and spanned the acute and convalescent phases of COVID-19. The prospective study material was composed of cDNA or gDNA derived from T cells, B-cell-depleted T cells, or PBMCs. Subjects who had been exposed to COVID-19, were actively infected with it, or had recovered from it provided the deeply sampled blood TCRbeta repertoires that made up the dataset. A freely available public database, intended as a resource for researchers studying the immune response to SARS-CoV-2, is where the repertoires were released. The samples were drawn from two sources: the first 160 participants of the ongoing ImmuneRACE study, and 1,000 to 1,500 subjects contributed by 6 global collaborators. Nearly every sample came with metadata listing a de-identified subject ID, COVID-19 status, age in years and sex. Where HLA class I and class II types were available, the types were taken from metadata supplied by the sample provider, not from assay-based typing.

In Seattle, one collaborating source enrolled patients while the infection was active and tracked those patients longitudinally over the course of disease. Whole blood was collected in K2EDTA tubes by collaborating institutions according to the institutions' own protocols. For TCRbeta analysis, collaborators shipped samples in one of three forms: frozen whole blood, isolated PBMCs, or DNA extracted from either of those sample types. Study-wide findings and limitations: The quantity of clinical and demographic metadata differed by source and by participant and was supplied without curation.

In the germline V gene, CDR1 corresponds to MGHRA and CDR2 to YSYEKL. The CDR3 covers 15 residues, taking in both the cysteine and the phenylalanine. Only the CDR3 part of the read is kept: 45 bases, read in frame from the first base. The junction shows trimming of 4 bases on V and 5 bases on J, plus 17 bases between the germline ends. This clonotype originated in a woman in her twenties or thirties with COVID-19, enrolled during active disease. Material for sequencing was peripheral blood. This sequence uses TRBV4-1 and TRBJ1-1, with TRBD1 perhaps the D gene, on 5 matching bases. The CDR3: CASSPSGGDGTEAFF. The sequence in DNA is TGCGCCAGCAGCCCATCTGGAGGGGATGGAACTGAAGCTTTCTTT.